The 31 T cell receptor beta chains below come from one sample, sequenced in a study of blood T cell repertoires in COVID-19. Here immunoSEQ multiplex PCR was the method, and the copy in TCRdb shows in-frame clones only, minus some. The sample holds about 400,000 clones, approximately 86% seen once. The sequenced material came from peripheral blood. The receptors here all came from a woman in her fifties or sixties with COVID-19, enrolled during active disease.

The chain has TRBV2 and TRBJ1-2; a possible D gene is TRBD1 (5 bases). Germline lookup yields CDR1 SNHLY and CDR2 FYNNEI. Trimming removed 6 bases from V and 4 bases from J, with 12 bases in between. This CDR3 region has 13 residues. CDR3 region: CASSPVGAYGYTF. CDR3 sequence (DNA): TGTGCCAGCAGCCCCGTAGGGGCCTATGGCTACACCTTC.

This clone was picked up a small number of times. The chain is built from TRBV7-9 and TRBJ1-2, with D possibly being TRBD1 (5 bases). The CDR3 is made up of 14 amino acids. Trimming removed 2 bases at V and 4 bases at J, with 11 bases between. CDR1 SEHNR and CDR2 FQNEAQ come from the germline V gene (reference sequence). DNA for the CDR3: TGTGCCAGCAGCTTAAATCAGGGAGGCTATGGCTACACCTTC. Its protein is CASSLNQGGYGYTF.

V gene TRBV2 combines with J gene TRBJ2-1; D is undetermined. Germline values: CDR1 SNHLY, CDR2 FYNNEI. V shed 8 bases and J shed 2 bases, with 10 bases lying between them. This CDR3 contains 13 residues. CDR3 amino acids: CASARLPYNEQFF. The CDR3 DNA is TGTGCCAGCGCGAGACTCCCCTACAATGAGCAGTTCTTC. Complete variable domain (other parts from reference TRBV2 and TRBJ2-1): EPEVTQTPSHQVTQMGQEVILRCVPISNHLYFYWYRQILGQKVEFLVSFYNNEISEKSEIFDDQFSVERPDGSNFTLKIRSTKLEDSAMYFCASARLPYNEQFFGPGTRLTVL.

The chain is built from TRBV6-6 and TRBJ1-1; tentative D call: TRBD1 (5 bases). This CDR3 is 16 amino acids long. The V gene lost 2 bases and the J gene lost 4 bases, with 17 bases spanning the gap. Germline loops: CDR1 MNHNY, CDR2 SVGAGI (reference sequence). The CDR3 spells CASSYPAGRGTTEAFF. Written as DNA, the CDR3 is TGTGCCAGCAGTTACCCAGCGGGACGGGGGACCACTGAAGCTTTCTTT.

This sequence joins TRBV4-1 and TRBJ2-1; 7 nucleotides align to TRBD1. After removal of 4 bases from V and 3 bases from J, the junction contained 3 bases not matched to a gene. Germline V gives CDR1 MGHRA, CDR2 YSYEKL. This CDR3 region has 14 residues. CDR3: CASSRGQHYNEQFF. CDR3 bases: TGCGCCAGCAGCCGGGGACAGCACTACAATGAGCAGTTCTTC.

The CDR3 is CASSASGEETQYF. For the CDR3, the DNA is TGTGCCAGCAGTGCCTCGGGGGAAGAGACCCAGTACTTC. The V call is TRBV2, the J call TRBJ2-5; TRBD2 is a possible D gene (6 bases). The CDR3 sequence is 13 residues long. V was shortened by 4 bases and J by 3 bases, with 9 bases between the two germline ends. Germline assignment: CDR1 SNHLY and CDR2 FYNNEI.

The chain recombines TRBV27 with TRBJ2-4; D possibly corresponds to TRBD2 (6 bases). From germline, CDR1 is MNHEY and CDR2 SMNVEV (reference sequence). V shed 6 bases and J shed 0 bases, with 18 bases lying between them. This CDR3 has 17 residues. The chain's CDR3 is CASSPLKWGLAKNIQYF. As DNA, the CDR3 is TGTGCCAGCAGCCCTCTTAAATGGGGACTAGCCAAAAACATTCAGTACTTC.

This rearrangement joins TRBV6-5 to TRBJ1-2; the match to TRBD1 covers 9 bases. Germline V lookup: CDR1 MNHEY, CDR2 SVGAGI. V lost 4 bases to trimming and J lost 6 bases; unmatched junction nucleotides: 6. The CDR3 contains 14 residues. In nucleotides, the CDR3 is TGTGCCAGCAGTTTCGGACAGGGGATGGATGGCTACACCTTC. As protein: CASSFGQGMDGYTF.

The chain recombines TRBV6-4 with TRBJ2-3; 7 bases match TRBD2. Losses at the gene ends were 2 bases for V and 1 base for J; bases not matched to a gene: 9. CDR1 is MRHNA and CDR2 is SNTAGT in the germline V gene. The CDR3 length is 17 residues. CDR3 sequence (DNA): TGTGCCAGCAGTGACACAGAATCTAGCGGCCGCACAGATACGCAGTATTTT. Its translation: CASSDTESSGRTDTQYF.

CDR3 loop: CASGLKQGPNTGELFF. The CDR3 bases are TGTGCTAGTGGTTTAAAACAGGGTCCGAACACCGGGGAGCTGTTTTTT. The genes are TRBV12-5 and TRBJ2-2, with D perhaps TRBD1 (6 bases). V dropped 3 bases and J dropped 0 bases, with 11 bases sitting between them. The CDR3 totals 16 residues. CDR1 and CDR2 (germline): LGHNT, FRNRAP.

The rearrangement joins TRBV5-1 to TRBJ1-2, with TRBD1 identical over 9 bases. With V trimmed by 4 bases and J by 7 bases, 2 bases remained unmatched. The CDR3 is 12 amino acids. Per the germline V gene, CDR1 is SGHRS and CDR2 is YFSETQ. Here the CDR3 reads CASSGTGFGYTF. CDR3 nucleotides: TGCGCCAGCAGCGGGACAGGGTTTGGCTACACCTTC.

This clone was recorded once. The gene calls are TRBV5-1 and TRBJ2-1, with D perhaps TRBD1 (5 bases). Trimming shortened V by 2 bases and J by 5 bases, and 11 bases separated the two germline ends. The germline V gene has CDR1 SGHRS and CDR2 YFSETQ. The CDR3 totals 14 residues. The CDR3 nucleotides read TGCGCCAGCAGCTTCGGCAGGGTCGACAATGAGCAGTTCTTC. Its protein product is CASSFGRVDNEQFF.

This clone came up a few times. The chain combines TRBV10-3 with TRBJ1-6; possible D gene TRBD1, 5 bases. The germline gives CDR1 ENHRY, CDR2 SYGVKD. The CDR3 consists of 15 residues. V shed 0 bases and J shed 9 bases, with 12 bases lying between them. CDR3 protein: CAISESAGQGSPLHF. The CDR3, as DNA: TGTGCCATCAGTGAGTCAGCAGGGCAGGGTTCACCCCTCCACTTT.

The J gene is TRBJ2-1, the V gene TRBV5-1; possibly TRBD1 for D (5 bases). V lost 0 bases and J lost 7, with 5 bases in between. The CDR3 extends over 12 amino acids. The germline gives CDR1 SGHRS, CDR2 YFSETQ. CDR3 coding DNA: TGCGCCAGCAGCTTGGACAGGAATGAGCAGTTCTTC. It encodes CASSLDRNEQFF.

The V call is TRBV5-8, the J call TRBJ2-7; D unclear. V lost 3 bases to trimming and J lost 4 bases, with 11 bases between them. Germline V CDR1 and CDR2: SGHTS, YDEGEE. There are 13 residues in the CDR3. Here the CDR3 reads CASSSVWSYEQYF. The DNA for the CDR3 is TGTGCCAGCAGCTCGGTTTGGTCTTACGAGCAGTACTTC.

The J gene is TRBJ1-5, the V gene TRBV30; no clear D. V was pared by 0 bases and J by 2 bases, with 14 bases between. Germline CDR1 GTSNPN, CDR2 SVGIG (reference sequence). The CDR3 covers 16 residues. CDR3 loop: CAWSVNLAGGNQPQHF. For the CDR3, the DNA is TGTGCCTGGAGTGTAAACCTGGCAGGCGGCAATCAGCCCCAGCATTTT.

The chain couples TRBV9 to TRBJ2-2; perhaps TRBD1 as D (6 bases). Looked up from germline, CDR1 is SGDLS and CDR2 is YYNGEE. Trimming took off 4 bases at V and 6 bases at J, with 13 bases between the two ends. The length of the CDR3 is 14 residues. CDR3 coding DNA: TGTGCCAGCAGCCCCTTAGGACAGTCCGGGGAGCTGTTTTTT. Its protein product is CASSPLGQSGELFF. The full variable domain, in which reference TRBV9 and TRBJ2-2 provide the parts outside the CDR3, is DSGVTQTPKHLITATGQRVTLRCSPRSGDLSVYWYQQSLDQGLQFLIQYYNGEERAKGNILERFSAQQFPDLHSELNLSSLELGDSALYFCASSPLGQSGELFFGEGSRLTVL.

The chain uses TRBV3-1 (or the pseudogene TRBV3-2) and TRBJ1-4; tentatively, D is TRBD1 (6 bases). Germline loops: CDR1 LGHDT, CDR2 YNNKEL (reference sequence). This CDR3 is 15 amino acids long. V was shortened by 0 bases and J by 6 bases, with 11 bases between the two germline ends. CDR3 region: CASSQDPGGDEKLFF. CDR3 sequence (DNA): TGTGCCAGCAGCCAAGATCCGGGGGGCGATGAAAAACTGTTTTTT.

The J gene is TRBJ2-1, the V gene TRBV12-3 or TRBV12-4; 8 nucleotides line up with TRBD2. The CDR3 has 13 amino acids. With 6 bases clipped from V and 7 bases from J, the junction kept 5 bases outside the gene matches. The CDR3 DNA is TGTGCCAGCAGGGGACTAGGGACGAATGAGCAGTTCTTC. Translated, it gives CASRGLGTNEQFF.

CDR3 nucleotide sequence: TGTGCCAGTAGTATGTACAGCTCCTACAATGAGCAGTTCTTC. Residues: CASSMYSSYNEQFF. V gene TRBV19 combines with J gene TRBJ2-1; D unclear. Deletions cut 3 bases from V and 0 bases from J, with 6 bases between. Per germline, CDR1 LNHDA and CDR2 SQIVND (reference sequence). This CDR3 contains 14 residues.

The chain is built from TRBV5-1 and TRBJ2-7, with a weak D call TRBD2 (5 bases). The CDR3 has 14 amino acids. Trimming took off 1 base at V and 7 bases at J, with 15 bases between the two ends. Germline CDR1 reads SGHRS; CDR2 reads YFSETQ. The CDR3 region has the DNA TGCGCCAGCAGCTTGTCGGCCGTTACGGGAGAGCAGTACTTC. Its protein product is CASSLSAVTGEQYF.

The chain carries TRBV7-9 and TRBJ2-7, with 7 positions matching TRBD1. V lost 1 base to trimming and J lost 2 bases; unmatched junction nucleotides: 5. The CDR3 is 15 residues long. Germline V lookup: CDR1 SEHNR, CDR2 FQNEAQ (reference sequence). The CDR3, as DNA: TGTGCCAGCAGCTTAGTTGGACAGGTAACCTACGAGCAGTACTTC. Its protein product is CASSLVGQVTYEQYF.

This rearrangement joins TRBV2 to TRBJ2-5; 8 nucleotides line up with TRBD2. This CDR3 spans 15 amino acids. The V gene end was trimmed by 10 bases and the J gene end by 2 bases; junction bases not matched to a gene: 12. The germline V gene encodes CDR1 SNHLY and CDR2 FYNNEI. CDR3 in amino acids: CAISGGAGVQETQYF. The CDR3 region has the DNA TGTGCCATAAGCGGGGGCGCAGGAGTACAAGAGACCCAGTACTTC.

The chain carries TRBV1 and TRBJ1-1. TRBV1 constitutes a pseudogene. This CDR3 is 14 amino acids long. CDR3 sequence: CTSSPGLRSTEAFF. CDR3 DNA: TGCACCAGCAGCCCCGGTCTCCGGAGCACTGAAGCTTTCTTT.

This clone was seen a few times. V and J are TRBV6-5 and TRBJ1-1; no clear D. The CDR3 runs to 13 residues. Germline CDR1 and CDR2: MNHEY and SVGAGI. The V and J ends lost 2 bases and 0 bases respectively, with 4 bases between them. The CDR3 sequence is CASSYRVNTEAFF. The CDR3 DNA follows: TGTGCCAGCAGTTACCGAGTGAACACTGAAGCTTTCTTT.

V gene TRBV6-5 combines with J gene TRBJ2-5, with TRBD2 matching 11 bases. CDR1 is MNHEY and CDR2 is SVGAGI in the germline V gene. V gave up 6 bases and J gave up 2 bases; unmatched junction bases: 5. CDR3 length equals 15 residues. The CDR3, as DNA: TGTGCCAGCAGCGGACTAGCGGGTGTGCAAGAGACCCAGTACTTC. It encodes CASSGLAGVQETQYF.

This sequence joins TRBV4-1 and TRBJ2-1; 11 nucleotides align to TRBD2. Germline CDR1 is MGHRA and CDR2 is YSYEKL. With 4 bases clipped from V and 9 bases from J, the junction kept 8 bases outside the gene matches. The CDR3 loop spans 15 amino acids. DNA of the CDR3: TGCGCCAGCAGCCGAACTAGCGGGGGTAAACTTGAGCAGTTCTTC. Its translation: CASSRTSGGKLEQFF.

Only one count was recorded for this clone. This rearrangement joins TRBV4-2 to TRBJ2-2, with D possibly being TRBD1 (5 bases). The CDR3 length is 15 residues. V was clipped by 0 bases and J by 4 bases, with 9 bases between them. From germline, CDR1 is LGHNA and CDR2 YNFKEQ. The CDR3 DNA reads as TGTGCCAGCAGCCAAGATCGAAGGGGCACCGGGGAGCTGTTTTTT. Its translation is CASSQDRRGTGELFF.

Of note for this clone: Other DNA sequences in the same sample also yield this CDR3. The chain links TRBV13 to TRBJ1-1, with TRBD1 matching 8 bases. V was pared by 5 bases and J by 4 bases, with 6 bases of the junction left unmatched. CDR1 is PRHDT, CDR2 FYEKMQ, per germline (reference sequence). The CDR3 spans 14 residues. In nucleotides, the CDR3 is TGTGCCAGCAGCCCCGGACAGGGAGCCACTGAAGCTTTCTTT. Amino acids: CASSPGQGATEAFF.

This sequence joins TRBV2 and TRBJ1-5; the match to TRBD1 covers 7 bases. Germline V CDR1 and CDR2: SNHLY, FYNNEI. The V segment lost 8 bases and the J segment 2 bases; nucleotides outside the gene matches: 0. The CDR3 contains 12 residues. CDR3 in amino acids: CASGTGNQPQHF. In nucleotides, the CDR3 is TGTGCCAGCGGGACAGGCAATCAGCCCCAGCATTTT.

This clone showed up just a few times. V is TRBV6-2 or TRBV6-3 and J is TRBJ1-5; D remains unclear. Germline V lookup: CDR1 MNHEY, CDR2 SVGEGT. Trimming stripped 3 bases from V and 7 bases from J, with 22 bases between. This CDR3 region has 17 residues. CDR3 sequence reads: CASSYLTGRSGKQPQHF. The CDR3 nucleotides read TGTGCCAGCAGTTATCTTACGGGCCGAAGCGGGAAGCAGCCCCAGCATTTT.